The source of this T cell receptor beta chain is a study of OX40 agonist ivuxolimab in advanced cancers. Describing the broader study: The costimulatory receptor OX40 (CD134) was targeted by ivuxolimab, a fully human IgG2 agonistic monoclonal antibody. Partial responses occurred in three dose-escalation patients, of whom one had hepatocellular carcinoma and two had cutaneous melanoma. In the dose-escalation cohort, nearly 85% of patients were male, and the mean age was 60 years with a range of about 23 to 79. Intravenous ivuxolimab was administered to patients every 2 weeks at six dose levels: 0.01, 0.1, 0.3, 1.5, 3 and 10 mg/kg. Of the approximately 50 dose-escalation patients, hepatocellular carcinoma was present in around 20, melanoma in approximately 15, renal cell carcinoma in 9 and head and neck cancer in 9. Prior anti-PD-1, anti-PD-L1 or anti-CTLA-4 therapy was permitted, and roughly two fifths of dose-escalation patients had received checkpoint inhibitors. The purpose of peripheral TCRbeta sequencing was to test whether ivuxolimab changed TCR sequence diversity and led to clonal T-cell expansion. The paper covers the monotherapy dose-escalation part of the phase I ivuxolimab trial, which included N = 52 patients. What the study reported, not specific to this receptor: On average, CD8+ T cells showed more expanded clones than CD4+ T cells after ivuxolimab. At doses from 0.1 to 3.0 mg/kg, clonal expansion was seen in both CD4+ and CD8+ blood T cells between baseline and week 6. Which antigens the clonally expanded peripheral T cells were specific for was not determined. Low levels of normalized T-cell clonal expansion were also shown by some nonresponding patients. In the 0.1-3.0 mg/kg groups, partial responders were among the patients with the lowest normalized peripheral clonal expansion, particularly in CD8+ T cells.

Of note for this clone: What this receptor recognizes is not known. The input lacks base qualities; no much larger clone sits a single base away.

V and J are truncated by 6 bases and 7 bases respectively, leaving an intervening sequence of 19 bases. The CDR3 has 15 amino acids, counting the end cysteine and phenylalanine. The read is trimmed to its CDR3 DNA, 45 bases read in frame from base 1. The germline V gene (reference sequence) sets CDR1 to LNHDA and CDR2 to SQIVND. Genomic DNA was isolated from the sorted cells so that the TCRbeta CDR3 region could be sequenced. The immunoSEQ Assay was used to sequence the TCRbeta CDR3 regions. TCRdb retrieved this table from immuneACCESS and kept in-frame rearrangements only. Not all clones are present; in checked studies, unresolved V genes account for under half, and no reason is known for the remainder. The sample profile shows about 50,000 clones; about nine tenths of them were found once. Approximately 12% of the sample comes from the top ten. Patients with autoimmune disease history or receiving systemic immunosuppression were excluded from the trial. Peripheral blood for TCR sequencing was collected from all dose cohorts at baseline, on cycle 4 day 1, and on cycle 7 day 1. The samples were taken from a phase I, first-in-human, multicenter, open-label dose-escalation trial of ivuxolimab. Adults with locally advanced or metastatic head and neck squamous cell, hepatocellular, melanoma or renal cell carcinoma were enrolled in the trial. CD4+ and CD8+ T cells were sorted separately from peripheral blood before TCR sequencing.

This clonotype was sampled from an adult with an advanced solid tumor such as melanoma, head and neck, liver or kidney cancer. Material: CD4+ or CD8+ T cells sorted from blood, obtained in a trial of the OX40 agonist ivuxolimab. This chain is built from TRBV19 and TRBJ2-1; the D assignment is uncertain and may be TRBD1 or TRBD2, with 5 bases supporting each. In nucleotides, the sequence is TGTGCCAGTAGCAAACCCGGGGCTGGTATAAATGAGCAGTTCTTC. It translates as CASSKPGAGINEQFF.